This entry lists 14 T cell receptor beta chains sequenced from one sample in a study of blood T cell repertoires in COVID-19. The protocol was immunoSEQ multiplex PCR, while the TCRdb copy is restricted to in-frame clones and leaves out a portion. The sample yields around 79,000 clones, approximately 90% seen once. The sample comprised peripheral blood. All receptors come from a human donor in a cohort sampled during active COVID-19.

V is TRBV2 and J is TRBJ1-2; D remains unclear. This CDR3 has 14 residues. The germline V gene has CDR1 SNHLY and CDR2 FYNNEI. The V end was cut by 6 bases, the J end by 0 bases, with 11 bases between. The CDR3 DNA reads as TGTGCCAGCAGCGGCAGGCAAGCTAACTATGGCTACACCTTC. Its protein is CASSGRQANYGYTF.

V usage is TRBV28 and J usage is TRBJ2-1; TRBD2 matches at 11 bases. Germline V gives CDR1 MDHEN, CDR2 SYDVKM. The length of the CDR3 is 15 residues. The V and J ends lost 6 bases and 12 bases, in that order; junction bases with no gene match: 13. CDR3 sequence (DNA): TGTGCCAGCAGCCGGGGACTAGCGGACATCCTTGGGCAGTTCTTC. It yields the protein CASSRGLADILGQFF.

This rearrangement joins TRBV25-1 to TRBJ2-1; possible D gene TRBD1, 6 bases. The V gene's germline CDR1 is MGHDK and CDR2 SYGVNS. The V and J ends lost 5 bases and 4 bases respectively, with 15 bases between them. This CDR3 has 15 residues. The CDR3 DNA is TGTGCCAGCAGTCCGGGCAGGGGAGTTTACAATGAGCAGTTCTTC. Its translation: CASSPGRGVYNEQFF.

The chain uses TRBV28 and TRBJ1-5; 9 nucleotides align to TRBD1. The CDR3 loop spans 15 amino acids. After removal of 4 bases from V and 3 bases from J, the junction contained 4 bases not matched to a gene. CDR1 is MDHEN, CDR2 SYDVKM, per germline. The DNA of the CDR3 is TGTGCCAGCAGTTCACGACAGGGGGTCAATCAGCCCCAGCATTTT. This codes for CASSSRQGVNQPQHF.

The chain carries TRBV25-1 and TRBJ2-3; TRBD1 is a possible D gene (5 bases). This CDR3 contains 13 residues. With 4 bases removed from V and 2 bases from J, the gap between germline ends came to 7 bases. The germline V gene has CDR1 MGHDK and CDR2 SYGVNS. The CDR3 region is CASSGQNTDTQYF. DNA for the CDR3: TGTGCCAGCAGTGGACAGAACACAGATACGCAGTATTTT.

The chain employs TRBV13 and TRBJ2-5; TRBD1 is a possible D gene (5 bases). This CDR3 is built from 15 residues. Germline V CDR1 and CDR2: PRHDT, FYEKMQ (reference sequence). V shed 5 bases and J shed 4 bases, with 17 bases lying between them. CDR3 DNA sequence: TGTGCCAGCAGCCCCCAGCCCGGAAGGGGAGAGACCCAGTACTTC. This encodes CASSPQPGRGETQYF. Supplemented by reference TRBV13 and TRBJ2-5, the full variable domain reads AAGVIQSPRHLIKEKRETATLKCYPIPRHDTVYWYQQGPGQDPQFLISFYEKMQSDKGSIPDRFSAQQFSDYHSELNMSSLELGDSALYFCASSPQPGRGETQYFGPGTRLLVL.

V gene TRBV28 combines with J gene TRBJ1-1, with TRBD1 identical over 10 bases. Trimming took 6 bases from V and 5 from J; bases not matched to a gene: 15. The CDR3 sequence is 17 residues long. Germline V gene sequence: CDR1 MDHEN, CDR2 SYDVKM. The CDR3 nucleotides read TGTGCCAGCAGATTACCGGGACAGGGGCTTGGGTGGACTGAAGCTTTCTTT. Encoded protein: CASRLPGQGLGWTEAFF. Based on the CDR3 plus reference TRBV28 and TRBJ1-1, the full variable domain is DVKVTQSSRYLVKRTGEKVFLECVQDMDHENMFWYRQDPGLGLRLIYFSYDVKMKEKGDIPEGYSVSREKKERFSLILESASTNQTSMYLCASRLPGQGLGWTEAFFGQGTRLTVV.

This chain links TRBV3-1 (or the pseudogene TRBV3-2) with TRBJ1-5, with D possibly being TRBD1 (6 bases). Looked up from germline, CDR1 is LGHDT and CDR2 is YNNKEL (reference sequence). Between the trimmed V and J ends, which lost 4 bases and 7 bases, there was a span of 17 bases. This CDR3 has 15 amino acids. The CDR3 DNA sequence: TGTGCCAGCAGCCGTCAGGCGTGGGGGGGCCAGCCCCAGCATTTT. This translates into CASSRQAWGGQPQHF.

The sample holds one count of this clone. CDR3 sequence: CLSTSGGSHNEQFF. CDR3 DNA: TGTTTAAGCACCAGCGGGGGGTCCCACAATGAGCAGTTCTTC. The chain recombines TRBV27 with TRBJ2-1, with 9 bases identical to TRBD2. CDR1 and CDR2 (germline): MNHEY, SMNVEV (reference sequence). This CDR3 has 14 amino acids.

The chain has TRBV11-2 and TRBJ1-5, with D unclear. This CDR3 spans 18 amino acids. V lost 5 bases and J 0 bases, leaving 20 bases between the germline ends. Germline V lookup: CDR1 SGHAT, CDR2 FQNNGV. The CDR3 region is CASSPFSPGTHSNQPQHF. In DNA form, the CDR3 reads TGTGCCAGCAGCCCCTTCAGTCCGGGTACTCATAGCAATCAGCCCCAGCATTTT.

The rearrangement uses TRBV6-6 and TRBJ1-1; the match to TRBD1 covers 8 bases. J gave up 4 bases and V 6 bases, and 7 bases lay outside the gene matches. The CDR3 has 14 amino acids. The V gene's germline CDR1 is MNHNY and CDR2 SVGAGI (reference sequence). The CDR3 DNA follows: TGTGCCAGCAGACGACAGGGGTCGAGCACTGAAGCTTTCTTT. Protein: CASRRQGSSTEAFF.

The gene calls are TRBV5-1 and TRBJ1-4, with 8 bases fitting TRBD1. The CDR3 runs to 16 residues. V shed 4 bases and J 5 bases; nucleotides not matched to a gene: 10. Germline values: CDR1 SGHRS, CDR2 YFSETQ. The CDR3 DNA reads TGCGCCAGCAGCGTTCAAGGACAGGGCCTAAATGAAAAACTGTTTTTT. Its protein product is CASSVQGQGLNEKLFF.

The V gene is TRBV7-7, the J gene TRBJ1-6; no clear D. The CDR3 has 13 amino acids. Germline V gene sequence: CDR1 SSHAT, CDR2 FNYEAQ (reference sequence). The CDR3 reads CASRSSYNSPLHF. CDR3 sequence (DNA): TGTGCTAGCCGGAGCTCCTATAATTCACCCCTCCACTTT. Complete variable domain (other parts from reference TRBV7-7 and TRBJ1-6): GAGVSQSPRYKVTKRGQDVTLRCDPISSHATLYWYQQALGQGPEFLTYFNYEAQPDKSGLPSDRFSAERPEGSISTLTIQRTEQRDSAMYRCASRSSYNSPLHFGNGTRLTVT.

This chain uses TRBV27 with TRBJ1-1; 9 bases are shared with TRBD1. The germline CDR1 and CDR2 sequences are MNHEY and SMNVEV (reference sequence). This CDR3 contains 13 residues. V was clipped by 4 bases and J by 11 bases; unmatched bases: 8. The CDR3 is CASSSQQGARAFF. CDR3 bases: TGTGCCAGCAGTTCCCAACAGGGGGCAAGGGCTTTCTTT.